The present TCR beta chain was sequenced within a study of early T cells in non-severe SARS-CoV-2 infection. About the study: Investigators sequenced bulk RNA drawn from unsorted whole blood, and chains remained unpaired.

Individual cDNA molecules received unique molecular identifiers during library preparation. TCRdb used MiXCR to reprocess the 5' RACE reads, holding one entry per CDR3 protein. The sample gives fewer than 85,000 distinct CDR3 sequences, roughly 13% of which show up once; approximately 6.5% is in the top ten. Details on this clonotype: Antigen specificity is unknown.

Germline loops: CDR1 SGHRS, CDR2 YFSETQ. V dropped 3 bases and J dropped 5 bases, with 5 bases sitting between them. The CDR3 contains 11 residues. Study-wide results and limits: Clonotype matching in VDJdb favored anti-spike CD8 responses and did not capture private and CD4 specificities.

J is TRBJ1-1 and V is TRBV5-1; no clear D gene. The specimen was whole blood. This TCR came from an adult who was a healthcare worker with PCR-confirmed SARS-CoV-2 infection or an uninfected control (not recorded which). The chain's CDR3 is CASSSVTEAFF. CDR3 nucleotides: TGCGCCAGCAGCTCGGTGACTGAAGCTTTCTTT.